This T cell receptor (beta chain) emerged from a study of early T cells in non-severe SARS-CoV-2 infection. In this sample, this clonotype turned up a few times. In the library, individual cDNA molecules carried attached unique molecular identifiers. Each CDR3 protein gets one entry after TCRdb re-called the 5' RACE reads with MiXCR. The table has 86,000 or so distinct CDR3 sequences, around an eighth seen once; the top ten hold 3%. The V gene lost 0 bases and the J gene lost 0 bases, with 6 bases spanning the gap. The germline V gene has CDR1 SGHDN and CDR2 FVKESK. CDR3 length equals 14 residues. The sequenced sample consisted of whole blood. This TCR was sampled from an adult who was a healthcare worker with PCR-confirmed SARS-CoV-2 infection or an uninfected control (not recorded which). The V call is TRBV14, the J call TRBJ2-7; no reliable D call. CDR3 residues: CASSQESSSYEQYF. In DNA form, the CDR3 reads TGTGCCAGCAGCCAAGAGTCGAGCTCCTACGAGCAGTACTTC. The entire variable domain, with the rest obtained from reference TRBV14 and TRBJ2-7, is as follows: EAGVTQFPSHSVIEKGQTVTLRCDPISGHDNLYWYRRVMGKEIKFLLHFVKESKQDESGMPNNRFLAERTGGTYSTLKVQPAELEDSGVYFCASSQESSSYEQYFGPGTRLTVT.